This T cell receptor beta chain was identified in a study of identical twins. Study-wide findings and caveats: Zero-insertion analyses were open to partial confounding by invariant MAIT and iNKT cells.

This clonotype was counted once. The antigen remains unidentified. TCRdb re-called the 5' RACE reads with MiXCR, one entry per CDR3 protein. The sample lists 350,000 to 600,000 distinct CDR3 sequences; about 14% were seen once. V gave up 5 bases and J gave up 8 bases, with 10 bases separating them. Germline V lookup: CDR1 SGHAT, CDR2 FQNNGV. The CDR3 extends over 12 amino acids. This sample was also put to use in a study of yellow fever vaccine responses in identical twins.

The chain couples TRBV11-2 to TRBJ2-1, with D perhaps TRBD2 (6 bases). This clonotype originated in a woman between 18 and 29 years old in good health. Sequences were obtained from CD4+ T cells sorted from blood. The CDR3 spells CASSLTRHEQFF. The DNA for the CDR3 is TGTGCCAGCAGCCTGACTAGACATGAGCAGTTCTTC.